This TCR beta chain was retrieved from a study of cytomegalovirus exposure and HLA in healthy donors (dated by TCRdb to 2017 to 2019). Regarding the complete study: An earlier analysis of some 550 of the donors reported roughly 270 Gb of sequence data and around 120 million unique TCR beta sequences from about 179 million T cells. Donor age, sex, ethnicity and CMV serostatus were collected together with the repertoire data. Because of strong linkage in the cohort, five DR-DQ haplotypes were treated as single units for association and clustering. Rather than using new phenotypic data, the later analysis identified candidate immune exposures from TCR beta sequences and from how often those sequences occurred across donors. Of the 350 to 450 genotyped donors, roughly 85% fell in the genetic ancestry cluster associated with self-reported Caucasian donors. To predict cytomegalovirus infection status, the study combined high-throughput TCR immunosequencing, statistical association of individual TCRs with disease status, and machine learning. On average, about 200,000 unique TCR beta nucleotide sequences were sequenced per donor among roughly 430 genotyped donors of the cohort, with about 19% of those sequences being non-productive. Both class I and class II loci were covered by HLA typing, at four-digit resolution. An earlier analysis of 500 to 750 of the donors applied high-throughput TCR beta sequencing to assess whether each TCR beta V gene segment acted as functional or pseudogenic. The study used immunosequencing to profile the T cell repertoires of under 700 subjects and linked those repertoires to cytomegalovirus serostatus. Roughly 320 gigabases of sequencing data and 75 million to 85 million unique TCR sequences made up an early release that covered 500 to 700 HLA-typed donors. The number of donors typed differed by locus, with 629-630 for A, B, C, DRB1 and DQB1, around 560 for DQA1, approximately 580 for DPA1, and under 490 for DPB1. In a later analysis, previously published TCR beta repertoires from hundreds of donors were re-analyzed and high-resolution HLA genotyping was added so that TCR occurrence patterns could be studied. Along with the roughly 670-subject first cohort, a separate validation cohort of over a hundred different subjects was used. All discovery cohort repertoires had been generated using a single sequencing platform. The study aimed to test whether signatures of past pathogen exposure could be identified by cataloging public T cell receptors. A later genetic analysis used genome-wide SNP genotypes for 398 of the 666 donors, treating that subset as a discovery cohort.

What the work shows at the level of the full study, not this receptor alone: The presence/absence analyses assumed that sequencing depth was roughly uniform across donors, and that assumption may not be true. A few of the identified cytomegalovirus-associated TCR beta chains were confirmed in vitro to be specific for cytomegalovirus antigens. In a later analysis, the rate of TCR association differed among HLA loci, with DRB1 alleles having the most associated TCRs and HLA-C alleles having the fewest. In the study, 164 TCR beta chains were listed as associated with cytomegalovirus. A later analysis associated roughly 17,000 TCR beta sequences with specific HLA alleles at a false discovery rate of 0.05. The classifier was reported to diagnose cytomegalovirus status with high specificity and sensitivity in both the original and validation cohorts. According to a later analysis, most CMV-associated TCR beta chains appeared to be HLA-restricted, and the HLA associations seemed to be driven largely by CMV exposure. The sequencing pipeline was judged likely to have produced a cluster of highly shared sequence variants as a technical artifact. The cohort was sequenced for TCR beta chains only, and without alpha or paired-chain data the features that could be detected were limited. In a later genetic analysis, fewer N-insertions in productive TCRs were reported among donors in an Asian-associated ancestry cluster than the roughly 700-donor mean. Because some donors lacked HLA typing at each locus, the association tests relied only on the typed subset. Linkage disequilibrium might explain the correlated functional status among segregating V segments, but an unknown experimental factor could not be excluded. The 87-base-pair reads could not distinguish some IMGT-functional V segments, including TRBV6-2 and TRBV6-3, so those segments were excluded. The earlier analysis of some 560 of the donors excluded roughly 16 rarely observed V segments, including chromosome 9 orphons, because counts were too low. CMV serostatus was the only immune exposure information available for the cohort. In a later analysis, HLA-associated TCR beta chains showed more clonal expansion and lower generation probabilities than non-associated chains that were equally common. Most TCR sequences were seen in very few donors, while some public TCRs were found in many individuals. According to a later analysis, parvovirus B19, influenza, CMV and Epstein-Barr virus appeared linked to several top co-occurrence clusters. According to the authors, the approach could potentially be generalized to other disease states and immunological phenotypes. An association between a missense DCLRE1C variant and V-gene and J-gene trimming of TCR beta chains was found in a later genetic analysis and replicated in an independent cohort. Broadly in line with IMGT annotations, most TCR beta V segments showed up in productive rearrangements about 87% or about 30% of the time in an earlier analysis of around 600 of the donors. A further reported finding was that TCR beta sequences accurately predicted the HLA-A and HLA-B alleles for most subjects in the first cohort. When HLA alleles, especially DR and DQ, strongly co-occurred, attributing TCR associations to individual alleles was difficult.

V and J are trimmed by 0 bases and 1 base, and the gene matches miss 3 bases of the junction. From the cysteine up to the phenylalanine, the CDR3 has a length of 16 residues. Only the CDR3 portion is preserved as DNA: 48 bases, with reading frame beginning at the first base. The germline V gene sets CDR1 to SGHRS and CDR2 to YFSETQ. The cohort was made up of about 670 healthy bone marrow donors. All cohort members were sampled while nominally healthy, although unrecorded immune exposures were likely present. The donor tested CMV seronegative, placing the donor among the 352 seronegative members of the cohort. Each donor provided a peripheral blood sample, and peripheral blood mononuclear cells were used for TCR beta sequencing. The Qiagen DNeasy Blood Extraction Kit was used to extract genomic DNA from the blood cell samples. Concerning this clone: Its antigen is still unknown. No per-base quality is available; no much larger clone lies one base away.

Preparation of the library involved the immunoSEQ multiplex PCR assay. A mixture of 60 forward primers for TCR Vbeta segments and 13 reverse primers for TCR Jbeta segments was used in the multiplex PCR. Amplification of the CDR3 region of rearranged TCR beta genes was performed with a multiplex PCR assay on genomic DNA. On the Illumina HiSeq System, the amplified TCR beta libraries were sequenced as 87-base-pair reads. The original pipeline was this. Across the 670 or so repertoires, a later analysis counted roughly 77 million unique TCR beta chains, some 11 million of which were shared by at least two donors. Raw reads were error-corrected and collapsed into unique sequences with a nearest-neighbor algorithm that merged closely related sequences to remove PCR and sequencing errors. CDR3 sequences were aligned to IMGT reference sequences to assign V, D and J gene segments. For a sequence to be retained, a match of at least six nucleotides was required to both a V gene segment and a J gene segment. Rearrangements were called productive when the CDR3 lacked stop codons and stayed in frame with V and J; all others were non-productive. Following IMGT convention, CDR3 was defined as the stretch from the second conserved V-encoded cysteine up to the conserved J-encoded phenylalanine. The earlier analysis of about 640 of the donors excluded any sequence lacking an unambiguous match to a single V gene segment. In an earlier analysis of several hundred of the donors, a V segment was called functional when productive rearrangements were above 56.7%, and segregating when the standard deviation between donors exceeded 5%. A statistical classification framework was developed to diagnose cytomegalovirus status using the catalog of TCR beta chain sequences. In a later analysis, V and J genes were assigned by comparing TCR nucleotide sequences against IMGT/GENE-DB human TR gene sequences. The TCRdist pipeline was used in a later analysis to assign CDR3 sequences and most-parsimonious VDJ recombination scenarios. In a later analysis, every TCR beta chain was defined by the combination of its CDR3 amino acid sequence and its V-gene family, and reads without a unique V-gene family were dropped. To address suspected cross-contamination and a sequencing artifact, a later analysis removed 592 highly shared, low-generation-probability nucleotide sequences. A later analysis calculated a clonal expansion index for each public chain from normalized within-repertoire ranks of inferred template counts. In a later analysis, generation probabilities were computed using a VDJ recombination model fitted to out-of-frame rearrangements, and the results were checked against IGoR. In a later analysis, hypergeometric tests were used to score TCR-TCR, TCR-HLA and TCR-CMV co-occurrence, with a repertoire-size bias correction applied to TCR pairs. A later analysis estimated false discovery rates by permuting HLA or CMV assignments 20 times. In a later analysis, co-occurring TCRs were grouped with DBSCAN, and TCRdist sequence similarity was added when clustering was performed within HLA-allele-positive subsets. Repertoires with fewer than 30,000 or more than 120,000 public chains were left out of co-occurrence clustering, as were several repertoires with anomalous nucleotide sharing. TCRdb took over this immuneACCESS table, retaining in-frame rearrangements with V and J assigned. Such tables are incomplete; in checked studies, under half of the missing clones stem from an unresolved V gene, and the remainder is unexplained. That table is the source of V, J and clone size, and D and trimming were worked out from the DNA. For this sample there are 200,000 or so clones; over 65% appear just once. Approximately 0.63% of the sample comes from the top ten.

This TCR was recovered from a man younger than 35 in good health and CMV-seronegative. The chain is encoded by TRBV5-1 joined to TRBJ2-3, with 9 bases aligning to TRBD2. The sample was PBMCs. The CDR3 protein is CASSLALAGRTDTQYF. DNA sequence: TGCGCCAGCAGCTTGGCCCTAGCGGGGCGCACAGATACGCAGTATTTT. The variable domain in full, with residues beyond the CDR3 obtained from the reference TRBV5-1 and TRBJ2-3 genes, is KAGVTQTPRYLIKTRGQQVTLSCSPISGHRSVSWYQQTPGQGLQFLFEYFSETQRNKGNFPGRFSGRQFSNSRSEMNVSTLELGDSALYLCASSLALAGRTDTQYFGPGTRLTVL.